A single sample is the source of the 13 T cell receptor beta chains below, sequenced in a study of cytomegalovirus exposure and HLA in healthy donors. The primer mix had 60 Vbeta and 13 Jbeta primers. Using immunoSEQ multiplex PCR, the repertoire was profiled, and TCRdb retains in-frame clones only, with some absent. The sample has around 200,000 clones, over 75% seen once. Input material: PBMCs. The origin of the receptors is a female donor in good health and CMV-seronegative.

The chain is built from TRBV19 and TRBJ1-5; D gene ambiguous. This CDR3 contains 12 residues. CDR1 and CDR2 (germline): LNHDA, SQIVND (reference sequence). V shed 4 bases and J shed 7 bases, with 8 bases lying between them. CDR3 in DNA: TGTGCCAGTAGTACCGTCCCGCAGCCCCAGCATTTT. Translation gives CASSTVPQPQHF. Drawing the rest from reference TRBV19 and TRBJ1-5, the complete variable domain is DGGITQSPKYLFRKEGQNVTLSCEQNLNHDAMYWYRQDPGQGLRLIYYSQIVNDFQKGDIAEGYSVSREKKESFPLTVTSAQKNPTAFYLCASSTVPQPQHFGDGTRLSIL.

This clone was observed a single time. The DNA for the CDR3 is TGCAGCGTTGAAGATCTGGGGACAGGGCCCTACGAGCAGTACTTC. It specifies CSVEDLGTGPYEQYF. The gene calls are TRBV29-1 and TRBJ2-7, with 9 bases that match TRBD1. Germline CDR1 reads SQVTM; CDR2 reads ANQGSEA. Trimming took 0 bases from V and 2 from J; bases not matched to a gene: 5. The CDR3 is 15 residues long.

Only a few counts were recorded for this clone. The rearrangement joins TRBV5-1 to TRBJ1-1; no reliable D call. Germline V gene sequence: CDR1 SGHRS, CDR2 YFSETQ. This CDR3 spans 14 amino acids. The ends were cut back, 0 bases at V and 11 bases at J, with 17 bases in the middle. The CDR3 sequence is CASSLGEFQAGAFF. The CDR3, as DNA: TGCGCCAGCAGCTTGGGTGAGTTCCAGGCTGGGGCTTTCTTT.

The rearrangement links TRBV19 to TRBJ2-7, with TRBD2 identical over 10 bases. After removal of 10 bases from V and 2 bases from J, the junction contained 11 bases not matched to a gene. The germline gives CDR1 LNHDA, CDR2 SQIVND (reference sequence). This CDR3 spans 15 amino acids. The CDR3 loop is CAITRTSGNTYEQYF. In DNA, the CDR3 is TGTGCCATTACCCGTACTAGCGGGAACACCTACGAGCAGTACTTC.

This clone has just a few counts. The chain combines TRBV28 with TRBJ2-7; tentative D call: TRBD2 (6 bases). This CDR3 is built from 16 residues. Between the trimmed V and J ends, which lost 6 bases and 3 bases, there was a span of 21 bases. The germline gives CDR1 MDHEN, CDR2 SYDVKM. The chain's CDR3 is CASSYFPLRRDYEQYF. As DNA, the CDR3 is TGTGCCAGCAGCTACTTCCCTCTGCGGCGGGACTACGAGCAGTACTTC.

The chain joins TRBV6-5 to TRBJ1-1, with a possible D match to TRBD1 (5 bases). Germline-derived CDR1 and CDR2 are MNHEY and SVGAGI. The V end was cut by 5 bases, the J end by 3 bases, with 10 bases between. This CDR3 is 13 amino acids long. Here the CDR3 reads CASSARGDTEAFF. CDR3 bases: TGTGCCAGCAGTGCCCGGGGGGACACTGAAGCTTTCTTT.

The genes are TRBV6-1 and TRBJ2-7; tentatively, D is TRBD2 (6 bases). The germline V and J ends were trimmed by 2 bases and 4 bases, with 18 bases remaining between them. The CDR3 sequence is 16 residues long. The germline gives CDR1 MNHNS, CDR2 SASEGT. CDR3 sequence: CASSEPGEVNPYEQYF. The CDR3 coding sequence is TGTGCCAGCAGTGAACCGGGAGAAGTGAATCCGTACGAGCAGTACTTC.

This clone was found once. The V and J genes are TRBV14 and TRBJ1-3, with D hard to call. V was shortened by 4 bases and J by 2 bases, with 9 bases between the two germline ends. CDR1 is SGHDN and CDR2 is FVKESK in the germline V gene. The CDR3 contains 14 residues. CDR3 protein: CASSPNIPGNTIYF. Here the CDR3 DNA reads TGTGCCAGCAGCCCCAACATCCCTGGAAACACCATATATTTT.

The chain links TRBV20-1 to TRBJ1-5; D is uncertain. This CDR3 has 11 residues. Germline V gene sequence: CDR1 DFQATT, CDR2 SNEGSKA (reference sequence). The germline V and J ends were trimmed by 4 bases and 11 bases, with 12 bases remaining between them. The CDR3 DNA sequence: TGCAGTGCTAACGGGGAATCAGCCCAGCATTTT. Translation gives CSANGESAQHF.

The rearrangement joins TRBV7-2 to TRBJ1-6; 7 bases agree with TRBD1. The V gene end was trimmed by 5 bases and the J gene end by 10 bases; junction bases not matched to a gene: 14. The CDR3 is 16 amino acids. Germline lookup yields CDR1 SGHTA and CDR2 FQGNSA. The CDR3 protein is CASSPTRQGVGSPLHF. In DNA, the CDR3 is TGTGCCAGCAGCCCTACGAGACAGGGAGTTGGATCACCCCTCCACTTT.

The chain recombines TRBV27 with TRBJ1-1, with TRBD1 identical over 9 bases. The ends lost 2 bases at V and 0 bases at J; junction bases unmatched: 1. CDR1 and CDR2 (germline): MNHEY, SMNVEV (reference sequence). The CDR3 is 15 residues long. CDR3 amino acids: CASSLGTGMNTEAFF. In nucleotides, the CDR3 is TGTGCCAGCAGTTTAGGGACAGGGATGAACACTGAAGCTTTCTTT.

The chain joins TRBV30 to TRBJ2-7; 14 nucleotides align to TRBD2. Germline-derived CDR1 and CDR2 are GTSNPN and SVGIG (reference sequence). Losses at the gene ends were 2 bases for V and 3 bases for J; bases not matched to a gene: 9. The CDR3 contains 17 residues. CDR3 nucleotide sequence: TGTGCCTGGAGTTTGGGACTAGCGGGAGACAGGGGCTACGAGCAGTACTTC. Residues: CAWSLGLAGDRGYEQYF.

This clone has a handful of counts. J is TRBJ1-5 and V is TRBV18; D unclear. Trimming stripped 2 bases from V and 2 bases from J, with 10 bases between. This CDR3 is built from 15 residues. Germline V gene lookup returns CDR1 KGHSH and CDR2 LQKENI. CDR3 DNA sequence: TGTGCCAGCTCACCATCTAAATCGGGCAATCAGCCCCAGCATTTT. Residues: CASSPSKSGNQPQHF.